Sequencing of this T cell receptor (beta chain) was carried out in a study of beta chain features in type 1 diabetes. Between the trimmed V and J ends, which lost 4 bases and 3 bases, there was a span of 19 bases. CDR1 and CDR2 (germline): MGHDK, SYGVNS. The CDR3 totals 18 residues. Reverse transcription of all isolated RNA meant that expressed TCRB transcripts were sequenced. TCRdb's table, derived via immunoSEQ multiplex PCR, lists solely in-frame clones and lacks some. The sample lists 360,000 or so clones, 15% to 20% occurring once. The sequencing input was naive CD4+ T cells from blood. The receptor was isolated from a woman aged 18-35 years in good health. The chain combines TRBV25-1 with TRBJ2-6; D might be TRBD2 (6 bases). This chain's CDR3 is CASSAGLASPRGANVLTF. The CDR3 coding sequence is TGTGCCAGCAGTGCTGGGCTAGCGAGCCCTCGTGGGGCCAACGTCCTGACTTTC.